The 20 T cell receptor beta chains below come from one sample, sequenced in a study of blood T cell repertoires in COVID-19. Clones were read by immunoSEQ multiplex PCR, and TCRdb kept only the in-frame ones, dropping some. The sample contains about 480,000 clones, 87% of which appear only once. The material sequenced was PBMCs or T cells enriched from blood (not recorded which). These receptors all stem from a woman aged 18-29 years with acute COVID-19.

V gene TRBV19 combines with J gene TRBJ2-1; TRBD2 aligns across 15 bases. CDR3 length: 16 amino acids. The germline V gene encodes CDR1 LNHDA and CDR2 SQIVND (reference sequence). The trim removed 5 bases at V and 8 bases at J, leaving 7 bases unmatched. The CDR3 nucleotides read TGTGCCAGTAGTGGGGGACTAGCGGGAGGTTTAGATGAGCAGTTCTTC. Its translation is CASSGGLAGGLDEQFF. The entire variable domain, with the rest obtained from reference TRBV19 and TRBJ2-1, is as follows: DGGITQSPKYLFRKEGQNVTLSCEQNLNHDAMYWYRQDPGQGLRLIYYSQIVNDFQKGDIAEGYSVSREKKESFPLTVTSAQKNPTAFYLCASSGGLAGGLDEQFFGPGTRLTVL.

This clone has a handful of counts. V gene TRBV28 combines with J gene TRBJ1-5, with D unclear. Germline lookup yields CDR1 MDHEN and CDR2 SYDVKM. The CDR3 loop spans 12 amino acids. V shed 4 bases and J shed 9 bases, with 10 bases lying between them. The CDR3 DNA follows: TGTGCCAGCAGTTATCCCCCCCGGCCCCAGCATTTT. Translating gives CASSYPPRPQHF.

The V gene is TRBV9, the J gene TRBJ2-1; 7 bases fit TRBD1. Germline CDR1 and CDR2: SGDLS and YYNGEE. V lost 4 bases, J lost 2 bases, and 6 bases stayed unmatched. The CDR3 loop spans 15 amino acids. CDR3 bases: TGTGCCAGCAGCCCCGGGACAGACGCCTACAATGAGCAGTTCTTC. This translates into CASSPGTDAYNEQFF.

This clone was picked up one time. The rearrangement uses TRBV3-1 (or the pseudogene TRBV3-2) and TRBJ2-1; tentatively, D is TRBD2 (7 bases). CDR1 LGHDT and CDR2 YNNKEL come from the germline V gene (reference sequence). The V end lost 3 bases, the J end lost 5 bases, and 14 bases lay between the germline ends. The CDR3 totals 15 residues. CDR3 loop: CASSQWGGGDNEQFF. The CDR3 DNA reads as TGTGCCAGCAGCCAGTGGGGGGGCGGAGACAATGAGCAGTTCTTC.

J is TRBJ2-7 and V is TRBV28; the D gene is possibly TRBD2 (5 bases). This CDR3 contains 15 residues. Looked up from germline, CDR1 is MDHEN and CDR2 is SYDVKM. Trimming pared 2 bases from V and 1 base from J, leaving 12 bases between. For the CDR3, the DNA is TGTGCCAGCAGTTTAAGCGGCAGGAAGTCCTACGAGCAGTACTTC. This gives the protein CASSLSGRKSYEQYF.

The chain links TRBV6-5 to TRBJ1-1; 7 bases agree with TRBD1. Per the germline V gene, CDR1 is MNHEY and CDR2 is SVGAGI. The CDR3 is 13 residues long. Trimming took 9 bases from V and 5 from J; bases not matched to a gene: 9. CDR3 sequence (DNA): TGTGCCAGTTCACAGGGGCAGGAGACTGAAGCTTTCTTT. Translation gives CASSQGQETEAFF.

This chain connects TRBV11-3 to TRBJ2-1; the D is unclear. The length of the CDR3 is 15 residues. CDR1 is SGHNT, CDR2 YENEEA, per germline. Deletions cut 2 bases from V and 0 bases from J, with 8 bases between. In DNA, the CDR3 is TGTGCCAGCAGCTTAAGTCGTAGCTCCTACAATGAGCAGTTCTTC. Amino acid sequence: CASSLSRSSYNEQFF.

About this clone itself: A much larger clone lies a single base off, so this may be a read error. J is TRBJ2-3 and V is TRBV19; 11 positions match TRBD1. CDR3 length: 14 residues. CDR1 is LNHDA and CDR2 is SQIVND in the germline V gene (reference sequence). V gave up 3 bases and J gave up 4 bases; unmatched junction bases: 0. In DNA form, the CDR3 reads TGTGCCAGTAGTATGGGACAGGGGGCAGATACGCAGTATTTT. It encodes CASSMGQGADTQYF.

The chain joins TRBV3-1 (or the pseudogene TRBV3-2) to TRBJ2-3; 7 positions agree with TRBD2. V trimming: 8 bases; J trimming: 4 bases; junction bases outside the gene matches: 15. CDR1 is LGHDT and CDR2 is YNNKEL in the germline V gene (reference sequence). CDR3 length: 16 residues. This CDR3 is CASGLKGGSVADTQYF. Here the CDR3 DNA reads TGTGCCAGCGGACTGAAGGGAGGGTCTGTTGCAGATACGCAGTATTTT.

This clone showed up just once. V gene TRBV11-2 combines with J gene TRBJ2-3, with 8 bases identical to TRBD2. The CDR3 is made up of 15 amino acids. Germline values: CDR1 SGHAT, CDR2 FQNNGV. V lost 1 base and J lost 5; bases outside the gene matches: 5. The CDR3 loop is CASSLGAGDLDTQYF. DNA of the CDR3: TGTGCCAGCAGCTTAGGAGCGGGAGATTTAGATACGCAGTATTTT.

This chain links TRBV9 with TRBJ1-5, with a weak D call TRBD1 (6 bases). Between the trimmed V and J ends, which lost 5 bases and 5 bases, there was a span of 17 bases. The CDR3 is 15 amino acids. Germline V lookup: CDR1 SGDLS, CDR2 YYNGEE. The DNA for the CDR3 is TGTGCCAGCAGTACCGGGACAAACTACTATCAGCCCCAGCATTTT. Encoded protein: CASSTGTNYYQPQHF.

The chain uses TRBV5-5 and TRBJ2-2, with TRBD2 identical over 13 bases. The J segment lost 6 bases and the V segment lost 4 bases, leaving 0 bases of the junction unmatched. Per germline, CDR1 SGHKS and CDR2 YYEKEE (reference sequence). The CDR3 is 14 amino acids. CDR3 nucleotide sequence: TGTGCCAGCAGCACTAGCGGGGGGGCCGGGGAGCTGTTTTTT. Translated, it gives CASSTSGGAGELFF.

CDR3 residues: CGGGRGRTQPVLSYEQYF. The CDR3 nucleotides are TGCGGAGGGGGCAGGGGGCGAACTCAACCGGTGCTCTCCTACGAGCAGTACTTC. The chain joins TRBV29-1 to TRBJ2-7; 8 bases are a match to TRBD1. Germline V CDR1 and CDR2: SQVTM, ANQGSEA. The CDR3 is 18 residues long.

V is TRBV6-5 and J is TRBJ1-3, with D hard to call. This CDR3 is built from 14 residues. V lost 7 bases and J 2 bases, leaving 12 bases between the germline ends. Germline lookup yields CDR1 MNHEY and CDR2 SVGAGI. The DNA of the CDR3 is TGTGCCAGCAAAGGGAGGATAACTGGAAACACCATATATTTT. Translated, it gives CASKGRITGNTIYF.

This chain joins TRBV24-1 and TRBJ1-6; the D is unclear. Per germline, CDR1 KGHDR and CDR2 SFDVKD. V shed 1 base and J shed 0 bases, with 12 bases lying between them. This CDR3 spans 18 amino acids. The DNA of the CDR3 is TGTGCCACCAGTGATTTCGGGGAGGCCAGCTCCTATAATTCACCCCTCCACTTT. Residues: CATSDFGEASSYNSPLHF.

The gene calls are TRBV19 and TRBJ1-5, with D perhaps TRBD1 (5 bases). CDR1 is LNHDA, CDR2 SQIVND, per germline (reference sequence). This CDR3 contains 14 residues. V was clipped by 6 bases and J by 7 bases, with 16 bases between them. CDR3 in amino acids: CASRVRGGGQPQHF. The CDR3 nucleotides read TGTGCCAGTAGGGTCCGCGGGGGGGGACAGCCCCAGCATTTT. Using reference TRBV19 and TRBJ1-5 for the parts outside the CDR3, the full variable domain is DGGITQSPKYLFRKEGQNVTLSCEQNLNHDAMYWYRQDPGQGLRLIYYSQIVNDFQKGDIAEGYSVSREKKESFPLTVTSAQKNPTAFYLCASRVRGGGQPQHFGDGTRLSIL.

The J gene is TRBJ2-3, the V gene TRBV5-1, with TRBD2 matching 11 bases. V lost 4 bases and J lost 2; bases outside the gene matches: 3. From germline, CDR1 is SGHRS and CDR2 YFSETQ. The CDR3 sequence is 15 residues long. CDR3 amino acids: CASSPGLAVTDTQYF. CDR3 DNA: TGCGCCAGCAGCCCGGGACTAGCGGTCACAGATACGCAGTATTTT.

The rearrangement links TRBV2 to TRBJ2-7; 8 nucleotides match TRBD1. V dropped 6 bases and J dropped 2; count of bases not matched to a gene: 6. CDR3 length equals 14 residues. The germline V gene has CDR1 SNHLY and CDR2 FYNNEI. The CDR3 loop reads CASRGQVIAYEQYF. The CDR3 bases are TGTGCCAGCAGGGGACAGGTAATTGCCTACGAGCAGTACTTC.

V gene TRBV19 combines with J gene TRBJ2-1; TRBD2 matches 12 bases. The CDR3 is made up of 14 amino acids. Unmatched junction bases numbered 5, after V lost 9 bases and J lost 5 bases. CDR1 and CDR2 from the germline V gene are LNHDA and SQIVND (reference sequence). CDR3 DNA: TGTGCCAGCCGGCTAGCGGGGGGGCACAATGAGCAGTTCTTC. It encodes CASRLAGGHNEQFF.

The rearrangement uses TRBV21-1 and TRBJ1-1. TRBV21-1 is a pseudogene segment. This CDR3 spans 16 amino acids. CDR3 protein: CASSFSAGEGFSEAFF. CDR3 nucleotide sequence: TGTGCCAGCAGCTTTTCGGCGGGGGAGGGGTTTTCTGAAGCTTTCTTT.